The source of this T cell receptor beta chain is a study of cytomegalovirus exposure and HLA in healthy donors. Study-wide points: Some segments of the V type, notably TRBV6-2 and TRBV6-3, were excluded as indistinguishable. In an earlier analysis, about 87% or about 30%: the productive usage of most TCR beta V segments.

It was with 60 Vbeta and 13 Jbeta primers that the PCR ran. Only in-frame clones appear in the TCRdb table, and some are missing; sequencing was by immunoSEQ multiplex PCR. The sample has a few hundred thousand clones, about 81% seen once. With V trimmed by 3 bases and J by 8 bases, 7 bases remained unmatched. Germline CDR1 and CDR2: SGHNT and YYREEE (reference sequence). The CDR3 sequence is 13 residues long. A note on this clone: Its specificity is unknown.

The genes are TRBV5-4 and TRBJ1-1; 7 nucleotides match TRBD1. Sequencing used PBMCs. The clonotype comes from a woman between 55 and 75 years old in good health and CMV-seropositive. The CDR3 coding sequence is TGTGCCAGCAGCTCACAGGGGCACGCCGAAGCTTTCTTT. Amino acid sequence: CASSSQGHAEAFF.